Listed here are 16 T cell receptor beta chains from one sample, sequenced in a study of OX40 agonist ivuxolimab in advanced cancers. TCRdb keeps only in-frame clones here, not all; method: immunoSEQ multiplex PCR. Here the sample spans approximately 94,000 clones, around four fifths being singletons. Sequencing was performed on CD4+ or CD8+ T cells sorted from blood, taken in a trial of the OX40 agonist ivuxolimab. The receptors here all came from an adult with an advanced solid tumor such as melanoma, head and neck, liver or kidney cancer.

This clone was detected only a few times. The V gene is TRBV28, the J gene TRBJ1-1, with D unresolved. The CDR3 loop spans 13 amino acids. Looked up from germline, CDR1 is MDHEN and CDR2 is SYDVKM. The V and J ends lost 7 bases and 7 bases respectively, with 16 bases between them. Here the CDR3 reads CASIEVSPFEAFF. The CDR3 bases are TGTGCCAGCATCGAGGTCAGCCCTTTTGAAGCTTTCTTT.

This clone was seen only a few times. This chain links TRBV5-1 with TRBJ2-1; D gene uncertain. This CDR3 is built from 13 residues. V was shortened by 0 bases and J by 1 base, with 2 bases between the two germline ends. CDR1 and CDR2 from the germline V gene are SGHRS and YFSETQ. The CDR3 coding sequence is TGCGCCAGCAGCTTGGGGTCCTACAATGAGCAGTTCTTC. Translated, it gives CASSLGSYNEQFF. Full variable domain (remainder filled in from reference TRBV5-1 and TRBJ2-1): KAGVTQTPRYLIKTRGQQVTLSCSPISGHRSVSWYQQTPGQGLQFLFEYFSETQRNKGNFPGRFSGRQFSNSRSEMNVSTLELGDSALYLCASSLGSYNEQFFGPGTRLTVL.

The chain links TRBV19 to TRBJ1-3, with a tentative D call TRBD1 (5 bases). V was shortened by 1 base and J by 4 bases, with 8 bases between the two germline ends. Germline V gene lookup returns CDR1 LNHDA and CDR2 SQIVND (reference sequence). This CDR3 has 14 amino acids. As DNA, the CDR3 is TGTGCCAGTAGTATAGCGGGGACCGGAAACACCATATATTTT. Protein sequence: CASSIAGTGNTIYF.

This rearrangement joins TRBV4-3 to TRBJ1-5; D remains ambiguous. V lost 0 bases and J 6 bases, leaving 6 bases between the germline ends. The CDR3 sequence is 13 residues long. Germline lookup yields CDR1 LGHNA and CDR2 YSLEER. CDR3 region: CASSQDRRQPQHF. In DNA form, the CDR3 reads TGCGCCAGCAGCCAAGACAGGCGTCAGCCCCAGCATTTT.

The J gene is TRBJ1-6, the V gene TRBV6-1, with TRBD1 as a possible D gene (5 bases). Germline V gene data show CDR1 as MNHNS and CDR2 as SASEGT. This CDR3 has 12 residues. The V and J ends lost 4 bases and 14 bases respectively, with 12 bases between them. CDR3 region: CASSAQGSSLHF. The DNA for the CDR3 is TGTGCCAGCAGTGCCCAGGGTTCTTCCCTCCACTTT.

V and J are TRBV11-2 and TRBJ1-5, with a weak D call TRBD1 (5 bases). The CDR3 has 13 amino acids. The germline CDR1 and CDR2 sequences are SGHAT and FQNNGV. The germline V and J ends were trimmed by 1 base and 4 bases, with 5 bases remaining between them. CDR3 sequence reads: CASSLAGNQPQHF. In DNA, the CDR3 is TGTGCCAGCAGCTTAGCAGGGAATCAGCCCCAGCATTTT.

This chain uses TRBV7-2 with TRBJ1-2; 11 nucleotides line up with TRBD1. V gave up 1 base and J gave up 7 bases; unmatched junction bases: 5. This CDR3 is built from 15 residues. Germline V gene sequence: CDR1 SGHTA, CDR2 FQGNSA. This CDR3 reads CASSLGTGGAGGYTF. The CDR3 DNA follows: TGTGCCAGCAGCTTAGGGACAGGGGGCGCCGGTGGCTACACCTTC.

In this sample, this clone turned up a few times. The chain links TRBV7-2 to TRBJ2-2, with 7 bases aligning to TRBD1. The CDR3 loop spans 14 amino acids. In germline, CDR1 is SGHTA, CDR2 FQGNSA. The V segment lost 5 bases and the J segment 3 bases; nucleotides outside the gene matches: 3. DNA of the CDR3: TGTGCCAGCAGCCCGGACAGGTACACCGGGGAGCTGTTTTTT. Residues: CASSPDRYTGELFF.

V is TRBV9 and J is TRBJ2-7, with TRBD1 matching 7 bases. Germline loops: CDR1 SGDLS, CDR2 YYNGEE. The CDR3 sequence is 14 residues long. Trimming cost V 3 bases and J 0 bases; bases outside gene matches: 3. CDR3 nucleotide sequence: TGTGCCAGCAGCGGGGGACAGCGCTCCTACGAGCAGTACTTC. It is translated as CASSGGQRSYEQYF.

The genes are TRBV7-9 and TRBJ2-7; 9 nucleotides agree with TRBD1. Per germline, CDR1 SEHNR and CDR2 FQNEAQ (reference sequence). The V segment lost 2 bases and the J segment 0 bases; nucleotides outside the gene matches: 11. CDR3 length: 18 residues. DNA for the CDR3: TGTGCCAGCAGCTTATTTCCCGGGACAGGGCCGAGCTCCTACGAGCAGTACTTC. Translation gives CASSLFPGTGPSSYEQYF.

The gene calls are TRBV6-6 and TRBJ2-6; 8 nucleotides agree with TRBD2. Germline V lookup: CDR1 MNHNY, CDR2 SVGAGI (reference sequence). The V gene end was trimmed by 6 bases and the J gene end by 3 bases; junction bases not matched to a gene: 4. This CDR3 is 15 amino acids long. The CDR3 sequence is CASRTGGSGANVLTF. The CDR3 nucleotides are TGTGCCAGCAGGACGGGGGGGAGTGGGGCCAACGTCCTGACTTTC.

CDR3 in amino acids: CSVEGENQPQHF. Here the CDR3 DNA reads TGCAGCGTCGAGGGGGAGAATCAGCCCCAGCATTTT. The chain employs TRBV29-1 and TRBJ1-5, with D maybe TRBD1 (6 bases). The germline V and J ends were trimmed by 6 bases and 4 bases, with 10 bases remaining between them. The CDR3 runs to 12 residues. Germline V gives CDR1 SQVTM, CDR2 ANQGSEA.

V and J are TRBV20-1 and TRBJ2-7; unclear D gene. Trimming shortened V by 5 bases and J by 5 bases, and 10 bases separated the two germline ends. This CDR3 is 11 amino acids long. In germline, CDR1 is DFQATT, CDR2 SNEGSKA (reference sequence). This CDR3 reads CSARLDHEQYF. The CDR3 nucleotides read TGCAGTGCTCGGTTAGACCACGAGCAGTACTTC.

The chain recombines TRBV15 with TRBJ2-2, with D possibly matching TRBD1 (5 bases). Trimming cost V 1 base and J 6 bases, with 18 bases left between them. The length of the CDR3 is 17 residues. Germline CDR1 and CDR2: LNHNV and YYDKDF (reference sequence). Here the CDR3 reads CATSRVVNRLSAGELFF. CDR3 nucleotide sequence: TGTGCCACCAGCAGAGTGGTAAACAGGCTGAGTGCCGGGGAGCTGTTTTTT.

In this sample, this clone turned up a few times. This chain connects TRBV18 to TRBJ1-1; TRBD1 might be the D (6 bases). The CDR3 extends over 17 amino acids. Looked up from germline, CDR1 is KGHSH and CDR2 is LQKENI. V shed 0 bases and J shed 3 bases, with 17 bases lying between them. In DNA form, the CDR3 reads TGTGCCAGCTCACCACCGGGGCATGCGGGGGGCGACACTGAAGCTTTCTTT. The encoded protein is CASSPPGHAGGDTEAFF.

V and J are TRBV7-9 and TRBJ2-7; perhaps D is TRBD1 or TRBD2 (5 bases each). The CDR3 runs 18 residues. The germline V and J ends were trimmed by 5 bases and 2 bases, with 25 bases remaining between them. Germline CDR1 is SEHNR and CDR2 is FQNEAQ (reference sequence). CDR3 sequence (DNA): TGTGCCAGCAGCCTCCCGGCGCCCGGGACGGCTAGCCCCTACGAGCAGTACGTC. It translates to CASSLPAPGTASPYEQYV.